This T cell receptor (beta chain) was observed in a study of T cell repertoires in cytomegalovirus infection. V shed 1 base and J shed 8 bases, with 17 bases lying between them. Germline CDR1 and CDR2: SEHNR and FQNEAQ (reference sequence). This CDR3 region has 15 residues. This clonotype was recorded many times. Its matching antigen is unknown. TCRdb re-derived calls from the reads in MiXCR, one entry per CDR3 protein. The sample records tens of thousands of distinct CDR3 sequences, 20% to 25% being singletons. The sequence came from a human donor in good health (CMV status not recorded). Some clones in this sample may be carry-over from other donors' samples. The sample comprised PBMCs, sequenced either directly or after in vitro stimulation (not recorded which). V is TRBV7-9 and J is TRBJ1-2; maybe TRBD1 (5 bases). The DNA of the CDR3 is TGTGCCAGCAGCTTAGGTCCCACAGGCACCCCAGGCTACACCTTC. It specifies CASSLGPTGTPGYTF.